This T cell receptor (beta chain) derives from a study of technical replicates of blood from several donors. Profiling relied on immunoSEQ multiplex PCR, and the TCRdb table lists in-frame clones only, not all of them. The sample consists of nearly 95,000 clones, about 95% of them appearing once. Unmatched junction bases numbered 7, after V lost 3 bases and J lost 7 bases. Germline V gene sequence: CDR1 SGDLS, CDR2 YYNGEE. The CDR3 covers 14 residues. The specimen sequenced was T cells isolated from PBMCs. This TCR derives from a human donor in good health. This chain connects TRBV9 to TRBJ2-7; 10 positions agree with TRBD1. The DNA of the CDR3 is TGTGCCAGCAGCGCTGAGGGACAGGGGAAAGAGCAGTACTTC. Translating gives CASSAEGQGKEQYF.